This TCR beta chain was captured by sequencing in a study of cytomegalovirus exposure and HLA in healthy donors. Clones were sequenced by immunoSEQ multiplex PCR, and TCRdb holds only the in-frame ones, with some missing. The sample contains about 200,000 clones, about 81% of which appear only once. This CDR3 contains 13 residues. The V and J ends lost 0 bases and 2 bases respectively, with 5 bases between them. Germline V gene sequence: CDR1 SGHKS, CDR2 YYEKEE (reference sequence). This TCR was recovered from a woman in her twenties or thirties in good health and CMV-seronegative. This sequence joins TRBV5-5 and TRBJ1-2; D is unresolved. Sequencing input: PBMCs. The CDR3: CASSLAVNYGYTF. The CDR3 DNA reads TGTGCCAGCAGCTTGGCCGTGAACTATGGCTACACCTTC.